This entry lists 12 T cell receptor beta chains sequenced from one sample in a study of identical twins. TCRdb re-analysed the 5' RACE reads in MiXCR, keeping a single row per CDR3 protein. The sample gives a few hundred thousand distinct CDR3 sequences, about 13% of which show up once; 3.5% to 5% is in the top ten. The same data also contributed to another study, on yellow fever vaccine responses in identical twins.

Sequenced material: memory (CD45RO+) T cells sorted from blood. The receptors derive from a woman under 30 in good health.

V and J are TRBV18 and TRBJ2-4, with a possible D match to TRBD2 (5 bases). This CDR3 contains 13 residues. In germline, CDR1 is KGHSH, CDR2 LQKENI. Trimming removed 5 bases from V and 8 bases from J, with 13 bases in between. CDR3 sequence reads: CASSSAQADIQYF. As DNA, the CDR3 is TGTGCCAGCTCATCTGCGCAAGCGGACATTCAGTACTTC. Together with reference TRBV18 and TRBJ2-4, the CDR3 gives the full variable domain: NAGVMQNPRHLVRRRGQEARLRCSPMKGHSHVYWYRQLPEEGLKFMVYLQKENIIDESGMPKERFSAEFPKEGPSILRIQQVVRGDSAAYFCASSSAQADIQYFGAGTRLSVL.

This clonotype was counted a few times. The chain carries TRBV6-5 and TRBJ2-7; D uncertain. Germline V gene sequence: CDR1 MNHEY, CDR2 SVGAGI. Trimming took off 1 base at V and 0 bases at J, with 13 bases between the two ends. CDR3 size: 16 residues. As DNA, the CDR3 is TGTGCCAGCAGTTACTTGGGTTCCGGTTTCTCCTACGAGCAGTACTTC. The encoded protein is CASSYLGSGFSYEQYF.

This clonotype was seen a handful of times. The V call is TRBV29-1, the J call TRBJ2-7; 7 nucleotides match TRBD2. V lost 6 bases and J lost 7; bases outside the gene matches: 9. The CDR3 covers 12 residues. Germline V CDR1 and CDR2: SQVTM, ANQGSEA. CDR3: CSVLRGKAEQYF. The CDR3 bases are TGCAGCGTATTGCGGGGGAAGGCTGAGCAGTACTTC.

The chain recombines TRBV6-2 or TRBV6-3 with TRBJ1-1; no clear D gene. Germline V gene sequence: CDR1 MNHEY, CDR2 SVGEGT. This CDR3 has 11 amino acids. The V gene lost 10 bases and the J gene lost 1 base, with 7 bases spanning the gap. The CDR3 loop reads CAIQRNTEAFF. CDR3 DNA sequence: TGTGCCATCCAACGGAACACTGAAGCTTTCTTT.

The table lists this clonotype with a few counts. The rearrangement uses TRBV20-1 and TRBJ1-1; D gene unclear. Trimming took 3 bases from V and 5 from J, leaving 13 bases between them. Germline V gene lookup returns CDR1 DFQATT and CDR2 SNEGSKA (reference sequence). The CDR3 consists of 13 residues. CDR3 in DNA: TGCAGTGCTAGCGTGGGCCGGCGAACTGAAGCTTTCTTT. It translates to CSASVGRRTEAFF.

This clonotype was found many times. The CDR3 nucleotides are TGTGCCAGCAGGTGGGGGGGTAGCAATCAGCCCCAGCATTTT. Protein sequence: CASRWGGSNQPQHF. The chain joins TRBV12-3 or TRBV12-4 to TRBJ1-5; possibly TRBD1 for D (5 bases). V was shortened by 6 bases and J by 0 bases, with 9 bases between the two germline ends. The CDR3 consists of 14 residues.

This clonotype was picked up a small number of times. This chain connects TRBV7-9 to TRBJ2-7, with D possibly matching TRBD2 (5 bases). Germline-derived CDR1 and CDR2 are SEHNR and FQNEAQ (reference sequence). This CDR3 is 15 amino acids long. V shed 4 bases and J shed 4 bases, with 17 bases lying between them. CDR3 region: CASSSSGGLAYEQYF. DNA of the CDR3: TGTGCCAGCAGCTCAAGCGGAGGTCTAGCTTACGAGCAGTACTTC. Using reference TRBV7-9 and TRBJ2-7 for the parts outside the CDR3, the full variable domain is DTGVSQNPRHKITKRGQNVTFRCDPISEHNRLYWYRQTLGQGPEFLTYFQNEAQLEKSRLLSDRFSAERPKGSFSTLEIQRTEQGDSAMYLCASSSSGGLAYEQYFGPGTRLTVT.

This clonotype was seen ten or more times. The chain uses TRBV20-1 and TRBJ1-4; 8 nucleotides align to TRBD1. After removal of 4 bases from V and 6 bases from J, the junction contained 7 bases not matched to a gene. The germline CDR1 and CDR2 sequences are DFQATT and SNEGSKA (reference sequence). The CDR3 extends over 14 amino acids. In nucleotides, the CDR3 is TGCAGTGCTAAGATGGACAGGGCTCATGAAAAACTGTTTTTT. It is translated as CSAKMDRAHEKLFF.

Note on this clonotype: Since a much larger clone is just one base distant, this may be a read error. This chain joins TRBV12-3 or TRBV12-4 and TRBJ2-1; D not certain. The CDR3 runs to 14 residues. V was clipped by 8 bases and J by 6 bases, with 17 bases between them. This CDR3 reads CASGIVVVTNEQFF. The CDR3 bases are TGTGCCAGCGGCATAGTGGTTGTTACCAATGAGCAGTTCTTC.

About this clonotype: A junction end diverges from the germline sequence, so it may reflect a read error. The chain's CDR3 is CASSLGDRATDTQYF. The DNA for the CDR3 is TGTGCTAGCAGCTTAGGCGACAGGGCCACAGATACGCAGTATTTT. The J gene is TRBJ2-3, the V gene TRBV7-7; 7 bases are a match to TRBD1. The CDR3 contains 15 residues. Germline loops: CDR1 SSHAT, CDR2 FNYEAQ (reference sequence).

This clonotype was seen many times. The rearrangement uses TRBV27 and TRBJ2-5, with TRBD1 matching 7 bases. V lost 5 bases to trimming and J lost 2 bases; unmatched junction nucleotides: 8. Per germline, CDR1 MNHEY and CDR2 SMNVEV (reference sequence). CDR3 length: 15 amino acids. The CDR3 protein is CASSPGQKKQETQYF. CDR3 coding DNA: TGTGCCAGCAGTCCGGGACAGAAGAAACAAGAGACCCAGTACTTC.

The chain recombines TRBV7-8 with TRBJ2-1, with D unclear. Germline V gene data show CDR1 as SGHVS and CDR2 as FQNEAQ. The CDR3 spans 14 residues. The germline V and J ends were trimmed by 7 bases and 4 bases, with 14 bases remaining between them. This chain's CDR3 is CASNPDPRYNEQFF. The CDR3 bases are TGTGCCAGCAACCCGGACCCACGGTACAATGAGCAGTTCTTC.